The 11 T cell receptor beta chains in this list originate from one sample, sequenced in a study of siplizumab effects on memory and regulatory T cells. Data came from immunoSEQ multiplex PCR; TCRdb stores just in-frame clones and leaves some out. The sample consists of under 140,000 clones, roughly 92% of them appearing once. Specimen: CD4+ T cells sorted from blood. The receptor set was obtained from a human donor in good health.

The gene calls are TRBV27 and TRBJ2-7; 8 nucleotides line up with TRBD2. Trimming at V came to 4 bases and at J to 6 bases, leaving 8 bases not matched to a gene. The CDR3 length is 14 residues. In germline, CDR1 is MNHEY, CDR2 SMNVEV (reference sequence). The CDR3 DNA sequence: TGTGCCAGCAGTTGGAATCGACTAGCGAGCGAGCAGTACTTC. Its protein product is CASSWNRLASEQYF.

The chain recombines TRBV6-5 with TRBJ2-3; 12 bases agree with TRBD2. The CDR3 length is 15 residues. Germline loops: CDR1 MNHEY, CDR2 SVGAGI. The V gene end was trimmed by 6 bases and the J gene end by 7 bases; junction bases not matched to a gene: 8. The CDR3 spells CASRTTSGSANTQYF. Here the CDR3 DNA reads TGTGCCAGCAGAACGACTAGCGGGAGTGCGAATACGCAGTATTTT.

This clone was observed a single time. This chain connects TRBV7-9 to TRBJ2-5, with D perhaps matching TRBD1 (5 bases). The CDR3 has 14 amino acids. Germline-derived CDR1 and CDR2 are SEHNR and FQNEAQ (reference sequence). The ends were cut back, 5 bases at V and 1 base at J, with 11 bases in the middle. The CDR3 sequence: CASSVTVSQETQYF. In DNA form, the CDR3 reads TGTGCCAGCAGCGTGACAGTATCCCAAGAGACCCAGTACTTC.

The chain has TRBV7-2 and TRBJ2-1; 14 bases align to TRBD2. This CDR3 has 19 amino acids. J lost 4 bases, V lost 5 bases, and 13 bases had no gene match. Germline V lookup: CDR1 SGHTA, CDR2 FQGNSA. The CDR3 DNA reads TGTGCCAGCAGCGCGACTAGCGGGGGGGTACCCAGCGGGTACAATGAGCAGTTCTTC. It yields the protein CASSATSGGVPSGYNEQFF.

V gene TRBV18 combines with J gene TRBJ1-2; 7 bases fit TRBD1. CDR1 and CDR2 from the germline V gene are KGHSH and LQKENI. This CDR3 is 14 amino acids long. V lost 6 bases and J lost 6; bases outside the gene matches: 10. The CDR3 loop reads CASSLFTGEDGYTF. The CDR3 region has the DNA TGTGCCAGCTCCTTATTCACAGGGGAGGATGGCTACACCTTC. The full variable domain, completed using reference TRBV18 and TRBJ1-2, is NAGVMQNPRHLVRRRGQEARLRCSPMKGHSHVYWYRQLPEEGLKFMVYLQKENIIDESGMPKERFSAEFPKEGPSILRIQQVVRGDSAAYFCASSLFTGEDGYTFGSGTRLTVV.

The chain is built from TRBV7-3 and TRBJ2-1, with D possibly being TRBD1 or TRBD2 (5 bases each). V was shortened by 5 bases and J by 1 base, with 6 bases between the two germline ends. Germline lookup yields CDR1 SGHTA and CDR2 FQGTGA. The CDR3 spans 13 residues. CDR3 loop: CASSGGSYNEQFF. The DNA for the CDR3 is TGTGCCAGCAGCGGGGGTTCCTACAATGAGCAGTTCTTC.

The chain employs TRBV2 and TRBJ2-2; tentative D call: TRBD1 (5 bases). V was pared by 4 bases and J by 8 bases, with 17 bases between. This CDR3 comprises 15 residues. Germline lookup yields CDR1 SNHLY and CDR2 FYNNEI. The CDR3 sequence is CASSVLATDKGELFF. The CDR3 DNA sequence: TGTGCCAGCAGTGTATTGGCAACGGACAAAGGGGAGCTGTTTTTT.

The CDR3 sequence is CAISAREPDTQYF. DNA for the CDR3: TGTGCCATCAGTGCCAGGGAGCCAGATACGCAGTATTTT. This sequence joins TRBV10-3 and TRBJ2-3; tentatively, D is TRBD1 or TRBD2 (5 bases each). The germline V gene encodes CDR1 ENHRY and CDR2 SYGVKD. With 4 bases removed from V and 4 bases from J, the gap between germline ends came to 9 bases. There are 13 residues in the CDR3.

The chain carries TRBV5-6 and TRBJ2-6; no firm D call. CDR1 is SGHDT and CDR2 is YYEEEE in the germline V gene. V lost 4 bases and J 0 bases, leaving 5 bases between the germline ends. This CDR3 is built from 14 residues. CDR3 DNA: TGTGCCAGCAGCGCTTACTCTGGGGCCAACGTCCTGACTTTC. Translation: CASSAYSGANVLTF.

This clone has a single count. V is TRBV11-2 and J is TRBJ1-1, with TRBD1 matching 8 bases. The CDR3 has 13 amino acids. CDR1 and CDR2 (germline): SGHAT, FQNNGV. V lost 1 base, J lost 10 bases, and 5 bases stayed unmatched. CDR3 sequence: CASSLGTGKGAFF. Here the CDR3 DNA reads TGTGCCAGCAGCTTAGGGACAGGGAAAGGAGCTTTCTTT.

J is TRBJ1-4 and V is TRBV15; possible D gene TRBD1, 6 bases. Germline V gene lookup returns CDR1 LNHNV and CDR2 YYDKDF (reference sequence). Trimming stripped 0 bases from V and 7 bases from J, with 15 bases between. The CDR3 contains 16 residues. CDR3 bases: TGTGCCACCAGCAGAGATCTAGCAGGGGTTTCTGAAAAACTGTTTTTT. Protein product: CATSRDLAGVSEKLFF.